The present T cell receptor beta chain was sequenced within a study of regulatory T cells in long-lasting Graves disease. Points from the study as a whole: Persistent patients shared about 2,800 public clonotypes among themselves. Newly diagnosed patients shared fewer, at roughly 900. With persistent disease, TRBV28, TRBJ1-2 and TRBJ2-5 were the favored segments.

Trimming took 0 bases from V and 3 from J; bases not matched to a gene: 5. In germline, CDR1 is MNHEY, CDR2 SVGEGT. This CDR3 spans 17 amino acids. Arm-PCR of CDR3 regions and iRepertoire HTBI primers were the basis on which TCR beta libraries were built. TCRdb reprocessed the multiplex PCR reads via MiXCR and lists one record per CDR3 protein. The sample lists over 300,000 distinct CDR3 sequences, 15% to 19% occurring once. Time point meaning: newly diagnosed GD, antithyroid drugs for less than 3 months. Extracted RNA from PBMCs served as the source of the TCR library. By American Thyroid Association guidelines, Graves' disease was diagnosed in the cohort. This clonotype was observed a handful of times. Its antigen is not identified.

V usage is TRBV6-2 or TRBV6-3 and J usage is TRBJ2-2; 9 nucleotides align to TRBD1. This specimen consisted of peripheral blood mononuclear cells (PBMCs), obtained at new diagnosis, from a patient treated with antithyroid drugs. The TCR sequence derives from a female donor with Graves disease. CDR3 region: CASSYSRTGGYTGELFF. In nucleotides, the CDR3 is TGTGCCAGCAGTTACTCCCGAACAGGGGGCTACACCGGGGAGCTGTTTTTT.